This TCR beta chain comes out of a study of shared clonotypes between healthy human individuals. Points from the study as a whole: Memory subsets generally showed lower estimated richness than naive subsets. Rarefaction analysis demonstrated incomplete sorted-subset sequencing notwithstanding large depth.

Naive CD8 populations comprised CD45RO-negative cells positively selected for CCR7, excluding terminally differentiated effector memory CD45RA+ cells. There were no recent acute infections or vaccinations among the donors, who were healthy HIV-negative adults. As to this clone: As yet, its antigen is unknown.

V was trimmed by 3 bases and J by 3 bases, leaving 15 bases between them. Germline V gene sequence: CDR1 SGHAT, CDR2 FQNNGV. The length of the CDR3 is 15 residues. The protocol was immunoSEQ multiplex PCR, while the TCRdb copy is restricted to in-frame clones and leaves out a portion. The sample contains about 2.1 million clones, more than 85% of which appear only once. Sample: naive CD8+ T cells from PBMCs. This sequence joins TRBV11-2 and TRBJ2-7; either TRBD1 or TRBD2 may fit D (5 bases each). The TCR comes from a man aged 18 to 30 in good health. Some clones in this sample may be carry-over from other donors' samples. CDR3 loop: CASSFSGRTNYEQYF. The CDR3 nucleotides read TGTGCCAGCAGCTTTTCGGGACGGACGAACTACGAGCAGTACTTC.